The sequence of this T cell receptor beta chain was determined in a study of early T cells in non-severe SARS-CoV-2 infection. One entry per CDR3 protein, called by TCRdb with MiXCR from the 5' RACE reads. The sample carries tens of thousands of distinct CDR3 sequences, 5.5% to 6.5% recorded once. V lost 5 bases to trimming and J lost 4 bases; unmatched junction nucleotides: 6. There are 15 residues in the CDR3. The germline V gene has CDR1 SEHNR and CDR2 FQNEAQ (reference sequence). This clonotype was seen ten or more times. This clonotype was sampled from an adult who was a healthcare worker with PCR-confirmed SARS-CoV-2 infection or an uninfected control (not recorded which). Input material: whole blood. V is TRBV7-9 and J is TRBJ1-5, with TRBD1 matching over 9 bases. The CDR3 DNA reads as TGTGCCAGCAGCCCACAGGGGGCAGGTAATCAGCCCCAGCATTTT. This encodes CASSPQGAGNQPQHF.